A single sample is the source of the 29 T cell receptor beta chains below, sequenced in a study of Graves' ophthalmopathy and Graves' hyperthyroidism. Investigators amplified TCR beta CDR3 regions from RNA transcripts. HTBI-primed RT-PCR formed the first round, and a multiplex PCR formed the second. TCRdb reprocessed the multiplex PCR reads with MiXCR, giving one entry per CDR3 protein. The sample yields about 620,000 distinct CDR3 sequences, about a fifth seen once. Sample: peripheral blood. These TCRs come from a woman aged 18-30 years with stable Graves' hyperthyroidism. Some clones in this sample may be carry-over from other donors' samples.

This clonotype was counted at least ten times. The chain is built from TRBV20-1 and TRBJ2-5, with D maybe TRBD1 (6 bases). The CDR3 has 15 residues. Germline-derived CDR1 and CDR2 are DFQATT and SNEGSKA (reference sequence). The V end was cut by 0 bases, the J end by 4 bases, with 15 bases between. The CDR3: CSARDLEDSRETQYF. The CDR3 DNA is TGCAGTGCTAGAGATCTTGAGGACAGTAGAGAGACCCAGTACTTC.

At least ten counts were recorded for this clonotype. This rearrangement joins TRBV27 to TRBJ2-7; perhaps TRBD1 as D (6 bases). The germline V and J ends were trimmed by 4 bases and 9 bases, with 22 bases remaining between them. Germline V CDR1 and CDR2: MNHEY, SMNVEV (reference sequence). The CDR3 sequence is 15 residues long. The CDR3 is CASSYRYDSLGGQYF. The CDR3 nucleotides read TGTGCCAGCAGTTACCGATATGACTCTTTAGGGGGGCAGTACTTC.

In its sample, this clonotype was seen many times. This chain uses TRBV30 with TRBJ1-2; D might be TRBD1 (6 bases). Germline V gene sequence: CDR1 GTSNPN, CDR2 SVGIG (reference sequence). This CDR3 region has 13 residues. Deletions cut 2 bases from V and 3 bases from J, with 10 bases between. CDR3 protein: CAWSWGGDYGYTF. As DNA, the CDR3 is TGTGCCTGGAGTTGGGGGGGCGACTATGGCTACACCTTC.

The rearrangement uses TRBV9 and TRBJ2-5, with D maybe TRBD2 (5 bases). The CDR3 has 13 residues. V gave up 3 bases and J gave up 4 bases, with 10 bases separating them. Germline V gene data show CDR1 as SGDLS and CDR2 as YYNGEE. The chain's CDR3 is CASSGASRETQYF. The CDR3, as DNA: TGTGCCAGCAGCGGGGCTAGCAGAGAGACCCAGTACTTC.

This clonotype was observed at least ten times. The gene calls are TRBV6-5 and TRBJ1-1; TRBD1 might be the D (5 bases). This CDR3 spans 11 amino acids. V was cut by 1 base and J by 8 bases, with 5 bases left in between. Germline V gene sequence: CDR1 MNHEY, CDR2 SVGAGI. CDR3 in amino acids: CASSYYREAFF. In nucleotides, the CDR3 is TGTGCCAGCAGTTACTACAGGGAAGCTTTCTTT.

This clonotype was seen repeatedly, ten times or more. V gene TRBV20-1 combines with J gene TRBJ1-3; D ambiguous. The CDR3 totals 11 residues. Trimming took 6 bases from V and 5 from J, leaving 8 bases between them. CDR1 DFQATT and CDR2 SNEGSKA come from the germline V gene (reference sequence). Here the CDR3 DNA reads TGCAGTGCCCAGGATAGAAACACCATATATTTT. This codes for CSAQDRNTIYF.

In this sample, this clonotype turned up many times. The CDR3 DNA reads as TGCAGTGCATCCTCCTACGGACAGACGTACGAGCAGTACTTC. It specifies CSASSYGQTYEQYF. The chain employs TRBV20-1 and TRBJ2-7, with TRBD1 as a possible D gene (6 bases). CDR3 size: 14 residues. Germline CDR1 and CDR2: DFQATT and SNEGSKA (reference sequence). Trimming removed 6 bases from V and 4 bases from J, with 19 bases in between.

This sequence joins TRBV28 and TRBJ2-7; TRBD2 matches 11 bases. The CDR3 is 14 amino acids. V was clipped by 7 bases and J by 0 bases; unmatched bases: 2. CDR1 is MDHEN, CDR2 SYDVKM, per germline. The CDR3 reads CASIAGGPSYEQYF. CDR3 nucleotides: TGTGCCAGCATAGCGGGAGGGCCCTCCTACGAGCAGTACTTC.

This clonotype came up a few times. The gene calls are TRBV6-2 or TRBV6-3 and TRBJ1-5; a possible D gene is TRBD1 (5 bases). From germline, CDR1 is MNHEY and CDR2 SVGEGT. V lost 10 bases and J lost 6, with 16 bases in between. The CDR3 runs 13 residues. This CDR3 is CATRDGGIQPQHF. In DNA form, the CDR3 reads TGTGCCACCCGGGACGGGGGTATTCAGCCCCAGCATTTT.

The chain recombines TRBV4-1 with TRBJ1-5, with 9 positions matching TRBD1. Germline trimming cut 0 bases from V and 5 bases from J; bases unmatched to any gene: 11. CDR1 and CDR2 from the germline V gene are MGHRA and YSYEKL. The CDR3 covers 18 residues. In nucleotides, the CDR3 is TGCGCCAGCAGCCAAGAAGGGGGCACAGGGGGCTACCATCAGCCCCAGCATTTT. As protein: CASSQEGGTGGYHQPQHF.

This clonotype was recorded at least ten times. CDR3 in DNA: TGTGCCAGCAGTTACCGCGCCTCTGAGCCCCAGCATTTT. Residues: CASSYRASEPQHF. This rearrangement joins TRBV6-5 to TRBJ1-5; D is unclear. Germline CDR1 and CDR2: MNHEY and SVGAGI. The V gene lost 2 bases and the J gene lost 8 bases, with 10 bases spanning the gap. The CDR3 spans 13 residues.

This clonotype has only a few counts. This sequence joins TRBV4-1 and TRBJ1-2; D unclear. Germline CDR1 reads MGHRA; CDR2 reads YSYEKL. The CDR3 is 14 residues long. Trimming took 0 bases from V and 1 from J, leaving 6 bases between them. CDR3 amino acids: CASSQEGFNYGYTF. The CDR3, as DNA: TGCGCCAGCAGCCAAGAAGGATTTAACTATGGCTACACCTTC.

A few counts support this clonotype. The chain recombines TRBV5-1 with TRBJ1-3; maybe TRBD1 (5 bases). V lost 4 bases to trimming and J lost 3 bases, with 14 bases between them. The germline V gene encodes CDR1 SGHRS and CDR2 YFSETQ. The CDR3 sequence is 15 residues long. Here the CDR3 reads CASSPGLSNGNTIYF. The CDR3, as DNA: TGCGCCAGCAGCCCGGGACTCTCAAATGGAAACACCATATATTTT.

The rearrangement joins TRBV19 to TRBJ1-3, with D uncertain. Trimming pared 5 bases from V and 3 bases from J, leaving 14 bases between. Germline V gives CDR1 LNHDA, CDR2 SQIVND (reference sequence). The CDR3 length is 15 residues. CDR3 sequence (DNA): TGTGCCAGTAGTTTGGCCCCACGCCGTGGAAACACCATATATTTT. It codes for CASSLAPRRGNTIYF.

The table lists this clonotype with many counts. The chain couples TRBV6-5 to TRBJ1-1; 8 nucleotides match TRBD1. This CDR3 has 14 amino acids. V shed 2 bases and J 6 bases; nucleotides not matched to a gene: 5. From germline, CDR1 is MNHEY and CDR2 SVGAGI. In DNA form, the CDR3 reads TGTGCCAGCAGTTACCGGCCACAGGGGGCTGAAGCTTTCTTT. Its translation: CASSYRPQGAEAFF.

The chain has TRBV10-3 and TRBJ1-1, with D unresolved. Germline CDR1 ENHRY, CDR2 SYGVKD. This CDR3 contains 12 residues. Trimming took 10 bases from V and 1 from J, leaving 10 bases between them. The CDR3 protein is CATLGQNTEAFF. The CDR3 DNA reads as TGTGCCACCCTGGGCCAGAACACTGAAGCTTTCTTT.

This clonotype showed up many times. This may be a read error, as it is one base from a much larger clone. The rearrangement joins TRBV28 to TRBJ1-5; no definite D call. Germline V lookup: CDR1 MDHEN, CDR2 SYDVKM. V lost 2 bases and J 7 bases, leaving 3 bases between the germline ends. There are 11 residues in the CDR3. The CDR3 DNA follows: TGTGCCAGCAGTTTAAAACAGCCCCAGCATTTT. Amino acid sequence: CASSLKQPQHF.

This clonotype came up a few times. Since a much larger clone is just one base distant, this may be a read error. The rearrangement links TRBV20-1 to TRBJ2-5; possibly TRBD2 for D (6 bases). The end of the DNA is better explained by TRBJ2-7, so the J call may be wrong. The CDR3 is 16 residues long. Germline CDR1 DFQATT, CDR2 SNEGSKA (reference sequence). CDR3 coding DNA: TGCAGTGCTAGGGTATTAGCGGTGGGCACAATCTACGAGCAGTACTTC. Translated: CSARVLAVGTIYEQYF.

The CDR3 DNA reads TGTGCCAGCAGTTTCACAGGGGAGGTGGAGACCCAGTACTTC. This sequence encodes CASSFTGEVETQYF. The chain has TRBV12-3 or TRBV12-4 and TRBJ2-5; a possible D gene is TRBD1 (7 bases). The CDR3 sequence is 14 residues long. V lost 3 bases and J lost 5, with 13 bases in between.

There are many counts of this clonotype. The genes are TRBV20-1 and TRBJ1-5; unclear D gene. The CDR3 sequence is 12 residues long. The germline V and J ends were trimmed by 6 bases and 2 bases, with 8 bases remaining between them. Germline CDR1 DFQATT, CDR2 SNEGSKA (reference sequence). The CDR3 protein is CSAGDGNQPQHF. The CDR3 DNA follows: TGCAGTGCCGGGGATGGCAATCAGCCCCAGCATTTT.

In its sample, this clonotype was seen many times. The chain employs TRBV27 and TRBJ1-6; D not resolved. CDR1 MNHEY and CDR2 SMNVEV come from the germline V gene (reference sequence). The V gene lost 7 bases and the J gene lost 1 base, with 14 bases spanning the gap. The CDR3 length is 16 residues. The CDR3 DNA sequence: TGTGCCAGCACCCGGCTAGATAGGTCCTATAATTCACCCCTCCACTTT. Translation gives CASTRLDRSYNSPLHF.

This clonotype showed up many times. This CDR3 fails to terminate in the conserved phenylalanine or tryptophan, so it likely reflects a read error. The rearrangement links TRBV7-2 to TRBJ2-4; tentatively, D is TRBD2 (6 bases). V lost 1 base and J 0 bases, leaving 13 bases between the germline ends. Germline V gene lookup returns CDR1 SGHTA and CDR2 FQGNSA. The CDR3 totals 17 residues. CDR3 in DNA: TGTGCCAGCAGCTTAGGGAACGGCGGGGTAGCCAAAAACATTCAGTACCTC. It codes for CASSLGNGGVAKNIQYL.

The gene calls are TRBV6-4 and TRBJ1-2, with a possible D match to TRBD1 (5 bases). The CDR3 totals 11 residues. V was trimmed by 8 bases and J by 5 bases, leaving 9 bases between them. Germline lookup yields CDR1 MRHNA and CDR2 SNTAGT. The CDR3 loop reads CASQGWYGYTF. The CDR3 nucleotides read TGTGCCAGCCAGGGTTGGTATGGCTACACCTTC.

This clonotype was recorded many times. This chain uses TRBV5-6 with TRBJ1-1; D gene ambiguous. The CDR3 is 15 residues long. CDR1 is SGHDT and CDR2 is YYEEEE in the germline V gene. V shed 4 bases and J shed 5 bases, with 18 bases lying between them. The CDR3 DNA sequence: TGTGCCAGCAGCCCATACGACCCGCCGGGAACTGAAGCTTTCTTT. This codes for CASSPYDPPGTEAFF.

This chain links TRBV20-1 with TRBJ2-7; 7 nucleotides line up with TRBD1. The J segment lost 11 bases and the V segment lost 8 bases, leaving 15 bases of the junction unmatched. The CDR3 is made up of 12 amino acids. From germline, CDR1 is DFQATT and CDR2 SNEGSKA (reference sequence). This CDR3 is CSSSGRQGVEYF. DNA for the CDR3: TGCAGTTCCTCCGGTAGACAGGGAGTGGAGTACTTC.

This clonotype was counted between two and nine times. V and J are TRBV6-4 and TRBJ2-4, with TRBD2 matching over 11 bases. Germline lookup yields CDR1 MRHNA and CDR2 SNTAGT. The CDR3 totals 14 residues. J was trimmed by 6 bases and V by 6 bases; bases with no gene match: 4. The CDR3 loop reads CASRTLAGGNIQYF. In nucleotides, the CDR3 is TGTGCCAGCAGAACTCTAGCGGGAGGAAACATTCAGTACTTC.

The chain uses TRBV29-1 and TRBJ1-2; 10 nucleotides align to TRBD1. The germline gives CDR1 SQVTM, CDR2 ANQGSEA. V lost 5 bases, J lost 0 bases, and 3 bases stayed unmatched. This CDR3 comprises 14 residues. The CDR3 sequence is CSVPGQGSNYGYTF. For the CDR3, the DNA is TGCAGCGTTCCGGGACAGGGGTCTAACTATGGCTACACCTTC. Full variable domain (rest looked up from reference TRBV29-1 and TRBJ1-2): SAVISQKPSRDICQRGTSLTIQCQVDSQVTMMFWYRQQPGQSLTLIATANQGSEATYESGFVIDKFPISRPNLTFSTLTVSNMSPEDSSIYLCSVPGQGSNYGYTFGSGTRLTVV.

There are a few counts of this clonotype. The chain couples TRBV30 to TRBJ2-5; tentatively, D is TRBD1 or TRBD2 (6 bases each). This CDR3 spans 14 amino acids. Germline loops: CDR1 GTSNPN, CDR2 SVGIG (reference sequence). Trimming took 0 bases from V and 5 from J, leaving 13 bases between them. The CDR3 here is CAWSVWDGGETQYF. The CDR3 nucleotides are TGTGCCTGGAGTGTATGGGACGGGGGCGAGACCCAGTACTTC.

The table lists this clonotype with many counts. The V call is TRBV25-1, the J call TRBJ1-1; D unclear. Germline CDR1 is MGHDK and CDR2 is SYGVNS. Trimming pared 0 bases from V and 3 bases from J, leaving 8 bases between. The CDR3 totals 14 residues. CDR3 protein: CASSEYREDTEAFF. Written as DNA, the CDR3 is TGTGCCAGCAGTGAATATAGGGAGGACACTGAAGCTTTCTTT.